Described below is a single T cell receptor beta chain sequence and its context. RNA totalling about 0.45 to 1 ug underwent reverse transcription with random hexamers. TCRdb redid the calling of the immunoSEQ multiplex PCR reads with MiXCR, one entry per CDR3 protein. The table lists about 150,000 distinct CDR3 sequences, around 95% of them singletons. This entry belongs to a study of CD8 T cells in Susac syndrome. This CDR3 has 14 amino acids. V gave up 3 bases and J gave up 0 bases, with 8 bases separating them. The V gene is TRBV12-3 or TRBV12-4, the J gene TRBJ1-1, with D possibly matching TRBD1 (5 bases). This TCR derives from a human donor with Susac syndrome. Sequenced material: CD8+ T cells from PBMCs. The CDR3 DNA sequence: TGTGCCAGCAGTTTTGGGGGAGTGAACACTGAAGCTTTCTTT. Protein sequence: CASSFGGVNTEAFF.